The clone carrying this T cell receptor (beta chain) was recorded once. The data originate from a study of tumor-infiltrating lymphocytes in localized non-small cell lung cancer. Germline V CDR1 and CDR2: SGHTA, FQGNSA. J gave up 6 bases and V 2 bases, and 6 bases lay outside the gene matches. The CDR3 is 17 amino acids. Assay: immunoSEQ multiplex PCR; the TCRdb copy retains only in-frame clones and omits some. This sample yields about 17,000 clones, of which around 80% are seen a single time; 10% belongs to the top ten. V and J are TRBV7-2 and TRBJ2-2; 13 bases align to TRBD2. This TCR derives from a human donor with non-small cell lung cancer. Specimen: uninvolved lung tissue not adjacent to the tumor. CDR3 residues: CASSLILLAGGPGELFF. The CDR3 nucleotides are TGTGCCAGCAGCTTAATATTACTAGCGGGAGGGCCCGGGGAGCTGTTTTTT.